A single sample is the source of the 10 T cell receptor beta chains below, sequenced in a study of shared clonotypes between healthy human individuals. Naive CD8 cells were CD45RO-negative, positively selected for CCR7, excluding terminally differentiated effector memory CD45RA+ cells. Method: immunoSEQ multiplex PCR; TCRdb's copy keeps in-frame clones and lacks some. This sample has about 2.2 million clones; 80% to 95% occur once, and the top ten carry more than 1.5%. Source material: naive CD8+ T cells from PBMCs. These TCRs come from a man aged 18 to 30 in good health. Some clones in this sample may be carry-over from other donors' samples.

V usage is TRBV28 and J usage is TRBJ1-4; a weak D match, TRBD1 (5 bases). The V and J ends lost 8 bases and 1 base respectively, with 14 bases between them. The V gene's germline CDR1 is MDHEN and CDR2 SYDVKM. The CDR3 contains 15 residues. CDR3 nucleotides: TGTGCCAGCCGAGGGGTGTTTGAAACTAATGAAAAACTGTTTTTT. Its protein is CASRGVFETNEKLFF.

The chain employs TRBV2 and TRBJ2-1; 9 bases map to TRBD2. The CDR3 sequence is 16 residues long. The V and J ends lost 3 bases and 2 bases, in that order; junction bases with no gene match: 5. Germline V gene lookup returns CDR1 SNHLY and CDR2 FYNNEI. CDR3 sequence: CASSDVAGEAYNEQFF. Written as DNA, the CDR3 is TGTGCCAGCAGTGATGTAGCGGGAGAGGCCTACAATGAGCAGTTCTTC.

The chain employs TRBV21-1 and TRBJ1-4. TRBV21-1 constitutes a pseudogene. This CDR3 comprises 17 residues. The CDR3 is CASSFEGPRAGWKKLFF. The CDR3 DNA reads TGTGCCAGCAGTTTTGAGGGGCCCCGGGCCGGGTGGAAAAAACTGTTTTTT.

CDR3 amino acids: CASRAPGGWPQHF. DNA for the CDR3: TGTGCCAGCAGGGCCCCGGGTGGGTGGCCCCAGCATTTT. The chain links TRBV27 to TRBJ1-5; D is unclear. The CDR3 covers 13 residues. Trimming stripped 6 bases from V and 9 bases from J, with 15 bases between. Germline lookup yields CDR1 MNHEY and CDR2 SMNVEV (reference sequence).

V gene TRBV28 combines with J gene TRBJ1-1; maybe TRBD1 (5 bases). The germline V gene encodes CDR1 MDHEN and CDR2 SYDVKM. CDR3 size: 15 residues. Trimming took 2 bases from V and 0 from J, leaving 10 bases between them. Here the CDR3 reads CASSLAPGMNTEAFF. The CDR3 region has the DNA TGTGCCAGCAGTTTAGCTCCAGGGATGAACACTGAAGCTTTCTTT.

The DNA of the CDR3 is TGTGCCAGCAGTTTCAAGGAACCCTACGAGCAGTACTTC. Protein: CASSFKEPYEQYF. V usage is TRBV28 and J usage is TRBJ2-7, with no clear D. Germline V gene sequence: CDR1 MDHEN, CDR2 SYDVKM. The V and J ends lost 3 bases and 2 bases respectively, with 8 bases between them. The CDR3 consists of 13 residues.

This clone was detected only once. V usage is TRBV10-3 and J usage is TRBJ1-3; perhaps TRBD1 as D (5 bases). The CDR3 has 14 amino acids. Trimming took 4 bases from V and 2 from J, leaving 9 bases between them. Germline CDR1 is ENHRY and CDR2 is SYGVKD. CDR3 in amino acids: CAISVGLTGNTIYF. The CDR3 bases are TGTGCCATCAGTGTGGGACTTACTGGAAACACCATATATTTT.

The CDR3, as DNA: TGCGCCAGCAGCCAAGATGGGGCAAACGAGCAGTACTTC. Translating gives CASSQDGANEQYF. This chain links TRBV4-1 with TRBJ2-7; possibly TRBD1 for D (5 bases). The CDR3 runs to 13 residues. Trimming took off 0 bases at V and 5 bases at J, with 8 bases between the two ends. In germline, CDR1 is MGHRA, CDR2 YSYEKL.

J is TRBJ2-7 and V is TRBV10-3, with 7 bases aligning to TRBD2. This CDR3 region has 16 residues. V was pared by 0 bases and J by 5 bases, with 10 bases of the junction left unmatched. From germline, CDR1 is ENHRY and CDR2 SYGVKD. CDR3 in amino acids: CAISESGGSLSHEQYF. The CDR3 coding sequence is TGTGCCATCAGTGAGTCAGGCGGGAGTTTGTCCCACGAGCAGTACTTC.

The chain is built from TRBV29-1 and TRBJ2-5, with 12 bases matching TRBD2. V lost 1 base, J lost 3 bases, and 3 bases stayed unmatched. Germline lookup yields CDR1 SQVTM and CDR2 ANQGSEA. The CDR3 is made up of 15 amino acids. The CDR3 coding sequence is TGCAGCGTTGAAGGCTCTAGCGGGAGGGAAGAGACCCAGTACTTC. It is translated as CSVEGSSGREETQYF. Complete variable domain (other parts from reference TRBV29-1 and TRBJ2-5): SAVISQKPSRDICQRGTSLTIQCQVDSQVTMMFWYRQQPGQSLTLIATANQGSEATYESGFVIDKFPISRPNLTFSTLTVSNMSPEDSSIYLCSVEGSSGREETQYFGPGTRLLVL.